A single sample is the source of the 20 T cell receptor beta chains below, sequenced in a study of blood T cell repertoires in COVID-19. Profiling relied on immunoSEQ multiplex PCR, and the TCRdb table lists in-frame clones only, not all of them. The sample records 17,000 or so clones, roughly 91% being singletons. Sequenced input: peripheral blood. These receptors were collected from a human donor in a cohort sampled during active COVID-19.

This clone has just one count. Here the CDR3 reads CASSPPAGTGLAGANVLTF. CDR3 sequence (DNA): TGTGCCAGCTCACCACCGGCGGGGACAGGGCTCGCTGGGGCCAACGTCCTGACTTTC. The chain links TRBV18 to TRBJ2-6; 9 bases are a match to TRBD1. V trimming: 0 bases; J trimming: 2 bases; junction bases outside the gene matches: 8. CDR3 size: 19 residues. Germline lookup yields CDR1 KGHSH and CDR2 LQKENI.

The chain combines TRBV6-5 with TRBJ2-2; 7 nucleotides agree with TRBD1. This CDR3 spans 13 amino acids. Per germline, CDR1 MNHEY and CDR2 SVGAGI. Trimming cost V 5 bases and J 8 bases; bases outside gene matches: 5. The CDR3 DNA sequence: TGTGCCAGCAGTAGACAGGGTGTTGGGGAGCTGTTTTTT. This translates into CASSRQGVGELFF.

The CDR3 spells CASSLGPRGGMNTEAFF. The CDR3 DNA follows: TGCGCCAGCAGCTTGGGGCCCCGCGGAGGAATGAACACTGAAGCTTTCTTT. The rearrangement uses TRBV5-1 and TRBJ1-1; D not certain. The CDR3 has 17 residues. Germline values: CDR1 SGHRS, CDR2 YFSETQ. V lost 0 bases and J lost 0, with 15 bases in between. The full variable domain, rest sourced from reference TRBV5-1 and TRBJ1-1, is KAGVTQTPRYLIKTRGQQVTLSCSPISGHRSVSWYQQTPGQGLQFLFEYFSETQRNKGNFPGRFSGRQFSNSRSEMNVSTLELGDSALYLCASSLGPRGGMNTEAFFGQGTRLTVV.

The chain couples TRBV11-3 to TRBJ1-6, with TRBD1 matching 11 bases. Losses at the gene ends were 1 base for V and 11 bases for J; bases not matched to a gene: 4. The CDR3 runs 15 residues. Germline V gives CDR1 SGHNT, CDR2 YENEEA. CDR3: CASSLGGTGGTPLHF. As DNA, the CDR3 is TGTGCCAGCAGCTTAGGCGGGACAGGGGGTACACCCCTCCACTTT.

This clone appeared once. This rearrangement joins TRBV11-2 to TRBJ2-1; TRBD2 matches 8 bases. The V and J ends lost 5 bases and 4 bases, in that order; junction bases with no gene match: 13. In germline, CDR1 is SGHAT, CDR2 FQNNGV. There are 17 residues in the CDR3. CDR3 nucleotide sequence: TGTGCCAGCAGCGCCACCCGGGCCCGCGGGAGGTACAATGAGCAGTTCTTC. Protein sequence: CASSATRARGRYNEQFF.

The V and J genes are TRBV19 and TRBJ2-1; 8 bases map to TRBD1. The length of the CDR3 is 16 residues. CDR1 is LNHDA and CDR2 is SQIVND in the germline V gene (reference sequence). V trimming: 7 bases; J trimming: 4 bases; junction bases outside the gene matches: 12. CDR3 sequence reads: CASTGGLLQNYNEQFF. The CDR3 nucleotides read TGTGCCAGTACAGGGGGCCTCCTCCAAAATTACAATGAGCAGTTCTTC.

The CDR3 DNA sequence: TGTGCCAGCAGCTTGGCTACGGGGGGCCCTTGGGAGCAGTACTTC. Protein sequence: CASSLATGGPWEQYF. The rearrangement links TRBV5-5 to TRBJ2-7, with D maybe TRBD2 (7 bases). This CDR3 comprises 15 residues. Trimming took 0 bases from V and 7 from J, leaving 17 bases between them. CDR1 SGHKS and CDR2 YYEKEE come from the germline V gene (reference sequence).

CDR3 region: CASSYLADRAAYEQYF. The DNA of the CDR3 is TGTGCCAGCAGTTACCTCGCGGACAGGGCGGCCTACGAGCAGTACTTC. The chain links TRBV6-6 to TRBJ2-7; 8 bases are a match to TRBD1. This CDR3 contains 16 residues. The junction had 8 bases not matched to a gene; V was cut back by 2 bases and J by 2 bases. Looked up from germline, CDR1 is MNHNY and CDR2 is SVGAGI (reference sequence).

The rearrangement links TRBV3-1 (or the pseudogene TRBV3-2) to TRBJ1-3; TRBD1 aligns across 8 bases. Germline V CDR1 and CDR2: LGHDT, YNNKEL (reference sequence). J was trimmed by 4 bases and V by 4 bases; bases with no gene match: 12. This CDR3 contains 17 residues. CDR3 coding DNA: TGTGCCAGCAGCCGCACTCCGGACAGGGCGGGCGGAAACACCATATATTTT. Its protein product is CASSRTPDRAGGNTIYF.

The chain has TRBV7-9 and TRBJ2-7; D might be TRBD1 (6 bases). This CDR3 spans 12 amino acids. V gave up 5 bases and J gave up 3 bases, with 8 bases separating them. Germline V gives CDR1 SEHNR, CDR2 FQNEAQ (reference sequence). CDR3 residues: CASSTDSYEQYF. In nucleotides, the CDR3 is TGTGCCAGCAGCACGGACAGCTACGAGCAGTACTTC. Full variable domain (remainder filled in from reference TRBV7-9 and TRBJ2-7): DTGVSQNPRHKITKRGQNVTFRCDPISEHNRLYWYRQTLGQGPEFLTYFQNEAQLEKSRLLSDRFSAERPKGSFSTLEIQRTEQGDSAMYLCASSTDSYEQYFGPGTRLTVT.

This chain links TRBV5-1 with TRBJ1-4; D is uncertain. V shed 0 bases and J shed 3 bases, with 9 bases lying between them. Germline CDR1 SGHRS, CDR2 YFSETQ. The CDR3 sequence is 15 residues long. CDR3 amino acids: CASSLDGVANEKLFF. The CDR3, as DNA: TGCGCCAGCAGCTTGGACGGGGTGGCTAATGAAAAACTGTTTTTT.

J is TRBJ2-1 and V is TRBV9; 10 bases agree with TRBD2. V gave up 0 bases and J gave up 7 bases; unmatched junction bases: 13. Germline-derived CDR1 and CDR2 are SGDLS and YYNGEE. The CDR3 runs to 18 residues. The CDR3 DNA reads TGTGCCAGCAGCGTAGTGGATCTAGCGGGAGCGTTAGGAAATGAGCAGTTCTTC. Residues: CASSVVDLAGALGNEQFF.

The chain uses TRBV27 and TRBJ1-2, with 8 bases fitting TRBD1. The J segment lost 4 bases and the V segment lost 6 bases, leaving 10 bases of the junction unmatched. The germline V gene has CDR1 MNHEY and CDR2 SMNVEV (reference sequence). CDR3 length: 15 residues. CDR3 region: CASRMGQGAFYGYTF. Written as DNA, the CDR3 is TGTGCCAGCAGAATGGGGCAGGGGGCCTTCTATGGCTACACCTTC.

This chain connects TRBV7-6 to TRBJ2-1, with 7 bases aligning to TRBD2. The germline V gene encodes CDR1 SGHVS and CDR2 FNYEAQ. The CDR3 extends over 17 amino acids. V was clipped by 2 bases and J by 3 bases; unmatched bases: 10. This CDR3 is CASSLFSYSGDYNEQFF. CDR3 nucleotide sequence: TGTGCCAGCAGCTTATTCTCTTACAGCGGGGACTACAATGAGCAGTTCTTC.

In its sample, this clone was seen once. V usage is TRBV5-1 and J usage is TRBJ1-1; 7 bases are a match to TRBD1. The germline CDR1 and CDR2 sequences are SGHRS and YFSETQ. The J segment lost 4 bases and the V segment lost 5 bases, leaving 5 bases of the junction unmatched. The CDR3 is 13 amino acids. CDR3 DNA sequence: TGCGCCAGCAGTTCACAGGGGTCCACTGAAGCTTTCTTT. Encoded protein: CASSSQGSTEAFF.

The chain employs TRBV6-2 or TRBV6-3 and TRBJ1-2; the D is unclear. Between the trimmed V and J ends, which lost 2 bases and 0 bases, there was a span of 10 bases. The CDR3 covers 15 residues. Germline values: CDR1 MNHEY, CDR2 SVGEGT. The CDR3 protein is CASSYRPDSNYGYTF. The CDR3 DNA sequence: TGTGCCAGCAGTTACCGACCTGACTCTAACTATGGCTACACCTTC.

This sequence joins TRBV25-1 and TRBJ1-1, with D possibly matching TRBD1 (6 bases). This CDR3 is built from 13 residues. Germline V lookup: CDR1 MGHDK, CDR2 SYGVNS. Trimming took 5 bases from V and 3 from J, leaving 10 bases between them. CDR3 sequence reads: CASSRGGDTEAFF. CDR3 bases: TGTGCCAGCAGTAGGGGGGGGGACACTGAAGCTTTCTTT. Looking up the rest from reference TRBV25-1 and TRBJ1-1 gives the full variable domain: EADIYQTPRYLVIGTGKKITLECSQTMGHDKMYWYQQDPGMELHLIHYSYGVNSTEKGDLSSESTVSRIRTEHFPLTLESARPSHTSQYLCASSRGGDTEAFFGQGTRLTVV.

The chain has TRBV7-2 and TRBJ1-5, with 7 nucleotides matching TRBD1. This CDR3 region has 15 residues. V was clipped by 8 bases and J by 3 bases; unmatched bases: 10. Germline V gene data show CDR1 as SGHTA and CDR2 as FQGNSA. The CDR3: CASSPRTGYNQPQHF. The CDR3 DNA reads TGTGCCAGCTCCCCTAGGACAGGCTACAATCAGCCCCAGCATTTT. The whole variable domain, filled in from reference TRBV7-2 and TRBJ1-5, reads GAGVSQSPSNKVTEKGKDVELRCDPISGHTALYWYRQSLGQGLEFLIYFQGNSAPDKSGLPSDRFSAERTGGSVSTLTIQRTQQEDSAVYLCASSPRTGYNQPQHFGDGTRLSIL.

In this sample, this clone turned up a few times. The genes are TRBV7-9 and TRBJ1-4; 9 bases fit TRBD1. From germline, CDR1 is SEHNR and CDR2 FQNEAQ (reference sequence). The CDR3 contains 17 residues. V gave up 6 bases and J gave up 4 bases; unmatched junction bases: 12. The CDR3 DNA sequence: TGTGCCAGCAGTCCAACCGGGACAGGGAGGGTTAATGAAAAACTGTTTTTT. It is translated as CASSPTGTGRVNEKLFF.

The chain uses TRBV5-5 and TRBJ2-7; D uncertain. In germline, CDR1 is SGHKS, CDR2 YYEKEE (reference sequence). This CDR3 spans 13 amino acids. V was trimmed by 2 bases and J by 0 bases, leaving 6 bases between them. In nucleotides, the CDR3 is TGTGCCAGCAGCTTAGTCAGCTCCTACGAGCAGTACTTC. It codes for CASSLVSSYEQYF.